The T cell receptor (beta chain) under discussion was sequenced for a study of Tregs in tolerant kidney transplant recipients (dated by TCRdb to about 2019). Describing the broader study: Transplants used related donors with nonmyeloablative bone marrow transplantation; mixed chimerism was transient in the human trials. The study applied TCRbeta sequencing to find donor-specific regulatory T cells before combined kidney and bone marrow transplantation and then followed those same cells after transplant.

The CDR3, cysteine through phenylalanine, is 12 amino acids long. Left in the record is the CDR3 DNA by itself, 36 bases read in frame from the first base. From a lookup of the germline V gene, CDR1 and CDR2 are MDHEN and SYDVKM. V is pared back by 3 bases and J by 5 bases, with 6 bases lying between the germline termini. For TCRbeta CDR3 sequencing, genomic DNA from the sorted cells was extracted using the QIAGEN DNeasy Blood and Tissue Kit. Through immunoSEQ, high-throughput TCRbeta CDR3 sequencing was done commercially, including PCR amplification with internal controls and bias correction. Per the authors' processing: A unique productive TCRbeta sequence was defined by the CDR3 nucleotide sequence when primers matched, and otherwise by the CDR3 amino acid sequence together with the Vbeta and Jbeta genes. To correct for sorting error, sequences found in more than one sorted population at a frequency ratio of 2:1 or less were discarded, and the remaining shared sequences were assigned to the population with the higher frequency. A sequence was defined as donor-reactive if the sequence was expanded at least 5-fold in CFSE-low cells compared with unstimulated cells and had a frequency of at least 0.01% in CFSE-low cells. Repertoire divergence was quantified by Jensen-Shannon divergence using the top 100 TCRbeta sequences ranked by frequency. For samples with multiple sequencing runs, sorting error was corrected separately for each run before the runs were pooled. TCRdb took this table from immuneACCESS and kept in-frame rearrangements with V and J called. Such tables lack part of the clones; where checked against another copy, unresolved V genes explain under half of the gap, and the rest is unexplained. That table gives V, J and clone size, and the DNA gave D and trimming. Counted in this sample were fewer than 65,000 clones; 70% to 90% of them appeared once. Roughly 2.2% of the sample lies in the top ten.

Results and caveats for the whole study, not just this receptor: For some patients, the PCR primers changed as time went on, which meant samples from those patients could not be compared with one another at the nucleotide level. Donor-specific Treg expansion exceeded global Treg expansion in tolerant patients, suggesting antigen-driven rather than nonspecific expansion. Expanding Tregs with activated donor B cells appeared to identify the most biologically relevant and donor-specific TCRbeta repertoire. Because the study included only a small number of patients, the results must be confirmed in larger populations and under other immunosuppression protocols. Biological reproducibility was not directly assessed, although technical replication error appeared to be minimal.

In the case of this clone: It has no known antigen specificity. Per-nucleotide qualities are absent, and no much larger clonotype sits a single base away.

The time point tag for this specimen amounts to: blood sample drawn before combined kidney and bone marrow transplant. Thawed PBMCs were FACS-sorted into unstimulated Tregs (CD4+CD25+CD127-), CD4+ non-Tregs (CD4+CD25-), CD4 cells and CD8 cells. Prior to Treg sorting, thawed PBMCs were rested overnight with roughly 200 IU/ml IL-2 at 37 degrees C. Several combined kidney and bone marrow transplant recipients from the ITN036ST trial were included as patients, and samples were available only from these trial subjects. Healthy control blood was processed to PBMCs with a Ficoll density gradient and then cryopreserved, whereas patient PBMCs were collected both before and after transplant.

Recombination linked TRBV28 to TRBJ2-3; the D assignment is uncertain and may be TRBD1 or TRBD2, with 5 bases supporting each. The clonotype originates from a human donor who received a combined kidney and bone marrow transplant. The sample here was Tregs from blood, taken before the transplant. DNA sequence: TGTGCCAGCAGTTTGGGGGTAGATACGCAGTATTTT. This is translated as CASSLGVDTQYF.